The next 11 T cell receptor beta chains were all read from a single sample in a study of Graves' ophthalmopathy and Graves' hyperthyroidism. Beta-chain TCR CDR3 regions were amplified from RNA transcripts. RT-PCR with HTBI primers came first, then second-round multiplex PCR. Using its own MiXCR run on the multiplex PCR reads, TCRdb lists one record per CDR3 protein. The repertoire holds around 1.1 million distinct CDR3 sequences, with less than 45% as singletons. Source material: peripheral blood or thyroid tissue (not recorded which). The receptors come from an adult man with Graves' hyperthyroidism.

This clonotype was detected ten times or more. The chain joins TRBV10-3 to TRBJ2-6, with 8 bases lining up with TRBD1. The CDR3 is made up of 16 amino acids. Unmatched junction bases numbered 4, after V lost 6 bases and J lost 0 bases. Germline V lookup: CDR1 ENHRY, CDR2 SYGVKD. The CDR3 loop is CAIRAGGGSGANVLTF. The CDR3 DNA follows: TGTGCCATCAGAGCAGGGGGCGGCTCTGGGGCCAACGTCCTGACTTTC.

The J gene is TRBJ1-1, the V gene TRBV20-1, with D possibly TRBD1 on 5 matching bases. Germline CDR1 and CDR2: DFQATT and SNEGSKA (reference sequence). CDR3 size: 14 residues. V was cut by 3 bases and J by 0 bases, with 11 bases left in between. CDR3 amino acids: CSASPGRVNTEAFF. The CDR3 nucleotides are TGCAGTGCTAGCCCAGGGCGGGTGAACACTGAAGCTTTCTTT.

The table lists this clonotype with a few counts. The chain has TRBV4-3 and TRBJ1-4; no firm D call. Germline assignment: CDR1 LGHNA and CDR2 YSLEER. Trimming cost V 2 bases and J 5 bases, with 21 bases left between them. The CDR3 consists of 18 residues. In DNA, the CDR3 is TGCGCCAGCAGCCAATTCCCCTGGGTAAGGCCCGAGAATGAAAAACTGTTTTTT. This gives the protein CASSQFPWVRPENEKLFF.

This clonotype was observed at least ten times. The gene calls are TRBV7-9 and TRBJ2-5; TRBD2 aligns across 7 bases. Germline V gene data show CDR1 as SEHNR and CDR2 as FQNEAQ (reference sequence). J was trimmed by 5 bases and V by 5 bases; bases with no gene match: 11. This CDR3 spans 15 amino acids. For the CDR3, the DNA is TGTGCCAGCAGCCCGAGGAGAGGGGAGGGCGAGACCCAGTACTTC. Its protein is CASSPRRGEGETQYF.

DNA of the CDR3: TGTGCCAGCAGTTTGAACACCAACACCGGGGAGCTGTTTTTT. The encoded protein is CASSLNTNTGELFF. The rearrangement uses TRBV12-3 or TRBV12-4 and TRBJ2-2; D is ambiguous. The CDR3 length is 14 residues. Trimming removed 3 bases from V and 2 bases from J, with 7 bases in between.

A few counts support this clonotype. The chain links TRBV5-5 to TRBJ2-5; D might be TRBD1 (6 bases). CDR3 length: 15 residues. Trimming cost V 0 bases and J 5 bases, with 14 bases left between them. Germline V gives CDR1 SGHKS, CDR2 YYEKEE (reference sequence). The CDR3 DNA follows: TGTGCCAGCAGCTTGGAGTGGGCGAGGGGGGAGACCCAGTACTTC. Its protein product is CASSLEWARGETQYF. Combining the CDR3 with reference TRBV5-5 and TRBJ2-5 gives the whole variable domain DAGVTQSPTHLIKTRGQQVTLRCSPISGHKSVSWYQQVLGQGPQFIFQYYEKEERGRGNFPDRFSARQFPNYSSELNVNALLLGDSALYLCASSLEWARGETQYFGPGTRLLVL.

This clonotype was detected only once. CDR3 sequence: CASTLRGDTQYF. CDR3 in DNA: TGTGCCAGCACATTAAGGGGAGATACGCAGTATTTT. V is TRBV7-2 and J is TRBJ2-3; possible D gene TRBD1, 5 bases. The germline V and J ends were trimmed by 7 bases and 5 bases, with 10 bases remaining between them. CDR1 and CDR2 from the germline V gene are SGHTA and FQGNSA. The CDR3 is 12 amino acids.

The chain uses TRBV2 and TRBJ2-7; D is perhaps TRBD1 (6 bases). From germline, CDR1 is SNHLY and CDR2 FYNNEI. CDR3 length: 15 amino acids. Trimming stripped 4 bases from V and 2 bases from J, with 15 bases between. This CDR3 is CASSGDRLGPYEQYF. The DNA of the CDR3 is TGTGCCAGCAGTGGAGACAGGCTGGGACCCTACGAGCAGTACTTC.

The sample holds a few counts of this clonotype. The chain joins TRBV6-5 to TRBJ1-2; D is uncertain. V lost 0 bases and J 4 bases, leaving 15 bases between the germline ends. The CDR3 runs 16 residues. Looked up from germline, CDR1 is MNHEY and CDR2 is SVGAGI. The CDR3 sequence is CASSYSNNYGGYGYTF. CDR3 coding DNA: TGTGCCAGCAGTTACTCGAACAACTACGGTGGCTATGGCTACACCTTC.

V and J are TRBV15 and TRBJ2-5; 8 nucleotides match TRBD2. V lost 11 bases and J lost 0; bases outside the gene matches: 17. The germline CDR1 and CDR2 sequences are LNHNV and YYDKDF (reference sequence). This CDR3 has 17 residues. CDR3 amino acids: CASADGGGRRNQETQYF. CDR3 coding DNA: TGTGCCTCCGCTGACGGGGGGGGAAGACGGAACCAAGAGACCCAGTACTTC.

This clonotype has a count of ten or more. The chain combines TRBV7-2 with TRBJ2-7; 7 positions match TRBD1. CDR1 and CDR2 from the germline V gene are SGHTA and FQGNSA. The J segment lost 2 bases and the V segment lost 4 bases, leaving 5 bases of the junction unmatched. CDR3 length equals 14 residues. The CDR3 loop is CASSYRQGTYEQYF. In DNA, the CDR3 is TGTGCCAGCAGCTACAGACAGGGTACCTACGAGCAGTACTTC.